The subject of this entry is one T cell receptor (beta chain). Libraries were prepared by immunoSEQ multiplex PCR; TCRdb keeps only in-frame clonotypes and omits some of them. The data contain under 150,000 clones, about nine tenths of them singletons. The V end lost 5 bases, the J end lost 6 bases, and 9 bases lay between the germline ends. Germline V CDR1 and CDR2: SGHRS, YFSETQ. This CDR3 comprises 11 residues. The data belong to a study of T cell clones after liver transplantation. V gene TRBV5-1 combines with J gene TRBJ2-7, with D perhaps TRBD1 or TRBD2 (5 bases each). The TCR sequence derives from a human patient who received a liver transplant. Some T cells may arise from the graft donor. Sequences were derived from CD4+ T cells from blood, sampled 12 months after liver transplant. The chain's CDR3 is CASRGESEQYF. The CDR3, as DNA: TGCGCCAGCAGAGGGGAGTCCGAGCAGTACTTC.